The 21 T cell receptor beta chains listed next were all sequenced from one sample in a study of control samples from healthy donors and cancer patients. Data came from immunoSEQ multiplex PCR; TCRdb stores just in-frame clones and leaves some out. The sample has approximately 150,000 clones, 93% seen once. The specimen sequenced was blood. Receptors originate from a man aged 18 to 29 in good health.

With regard to this clone: This sample includes further DNA sequences coding for the same CDR3. J is TRBJ2-5 and V is TRBV6-5, with D possibly called TRBD1 or TRBD2 (5 bases each). The CDR3 is 13 amino acids. Deletions cut 6 bases from V and 2 bases from J, with 10 bases between. Looked up from germline, CDR1 is MNHEY and CDR2 is SVGAGI. The CDR3 sequence is CASSRDLQETQYF. CDR3 sequence (DNA): TGTGCCAGCAGCAGGGACCTACAAGAGACCCAGTACTTC.

The rearrangement links TRBV6-5 to TRBJ2-7, with D perhaps given as TRBD1 or TRBD2 (7 bases each). This CDR3 has 15 residues. CDR1 is MNHEY and CDR2 is SVGAGI in the germline V gene. V was pared by 8 bases and J by 1 base, with 18 bases between. CDR3 protein: CASGGEPGQSYEQYF. Here the CDR3 DNA reads TGTGCCAGCGGGGGGGAACCGGGACAGTCCTACGAGCAGTACTTC.

The rearrangement uses TRBV5-1 and TRBJ1-1; the match to TRBD1 covers 7 bases. V shed 4 bases and J 1 base; nucleotides not matched to a gene: 4. In germline, CDR1 is SGHRS, CDR2 YFSETQ. The CDR3 sequence is 14 residues long. CDR3 DNA: TGCGCCAGCAGCCGGGACAGTCCGAACACTGAAGCTTTCTTT. Protein sequence: CASSRDSPNTEAFF.

This chain uses TRBV19 with TRBJ1-1; D remains unclear. V lost 8 bases to trimming and J lost 5 bases, with 24 bases between them. Germline-derived CDR1 and CDR2 are LNHDA and SQIVND (reference sequence). The CDR3 has 16 residues. The CDR3 region is CASHRPRNYEQTEAFF. CDR3 sequence (DNA): TGTGCCAGTCACCGACCGAGGAACTATGAACAGACTGAAGCTTTCTTT.

This clone was picked up one time. The chain couples TRBV16 to TRBJ1-1; no definite D call. The CDR3 is 13 amino acids. Germline CDR1 is KGHSY and CDR2 is FQNENV. Trimming shortened V by 0 bases and J by 11 bases, and 13 bases separated the two germline ends. CDR3 sequence (DNA): TGTGCCAGCAGCCAATCTCCCCGAGGGTGGGCTTTCTTT. Encoded protein: CASSQSPRGWAFF.

The chain employs TRBV10-3 and TRBJ2-1; D is ambiguous. Germline values: CDR1 ENHRY, CDR2 SYGVKD. CDR3 length equals 15 residues. Trimming left V 11 bases short and J 3 bases short, with 20 bases between. The CDR3, as DNA: TGTGCCTCCGCCGGACCCAGGTCTTACTACAATGAGCAGTTCTTC. This encodes CASAGPRSYYNEQFF.

The chain uses TRBV7-9 and TRBJ1-3; D is unclear. Germline loops: CDR1 SEHNR, CDR2 FQNEAQ (reference sequence). This CDR3 has 12 residues. V lost 5 bases, J lost 7 bases, and 9 bases lay in between. CDR3 protein: CASSHQENTIYF. The DNA of the CDR3 is TGTGCCAGCAGCCACCAGGAGAACACCATATATTTT. The complete variable domain, with remaining parts taken from reference TRBV7-9 and TRBJ1-3, reads DTGVSQNPRHKITKRGQNVTFRCDPISEHNRLYWYRQTLGQGPEFLTYFQNEAQLEKSRLLSDRFSAERPKGSFSTLEIQRTEQGDSAMYLCASSHQENTIYFGEGSWLTVV.

The chain is built from TRBV30 and TRBJ1-2; D may be TRBD1 (5 bases). Germline V gene lookup returns CDR1 GTSNPN and CDR2 SVGIG (reference sequence). V was clipped by 3 bases and J by 8 bases, with 16 bases between them. This CDR3 is 13 amino acids long. CDR3 in amino acids: CAWRRTSAAGYTF. CDR3 in DNA: TGTGCCTGGAGGAGGACATCCGCGGCGGGCTACACCTTC.

This sequence joins TRBV4-1 and TRBJ2-3, with D perhaps assigned TRBD1 or TRBD2 (5 bases each). CDR3 length: 17 amino acids. Germline assignment: CDR1 MGHRA and CDR2 YSYEKL. Trimming cost V 0 bases and J 4 bases, with 17 bases left between them. CDR3 DNA sequence: TGCGCCAGCAGCCAAGATCCGGTAGGCTGGGGACCAGATACGCAGTATTTT. Its protein product is CASSQDPVGWGPDTQYF.

The gene calls are TRBV14 and TRBJ1-1, with TRBD1 matching 8 bases. This CDR3 contains 15 residues. From germline, CDR1 is SGHDN and CDR2 FVKESK. The trim removed 2 bases at V and 1 base at J, leaving 3 bases unmatched. This CDR3 reads CASSQYQGANTEAFF. The DNA of the CDR3 is TGTGCCAGCAGCCAATATCAGGGGGCGAACACTGAAGCTTTCTTT.

This chain uses TRBV4-1 with TRBJ1-2; D is possibly TRBD1 (5 bases). Germline CDR1 is MGHRA and CDR2 is YSYEKL. V was cut by 3 bases and J by 4 bases, with 15 bases left in between. The CDR3 has 15 amino acids. This CDR3 is CASSQGPYPGYGYTF. The CDR3 DNA reads as TGCGCCAGCAGCCAGGGGCCTTACCCGGGCTATGGCTACACCTTC.

The chain carries TRBV4-1 and TRBJ1-5; D is unclear. Germline V gives CDR1 MGHRA, CDR2 YSYEKL. The CDR3 has 13 residues. V was shortened by 5 bases and J by 2 bases, with 7 bases between the two germline ends. The CDR3 DNA follows: TGCGCCAGCAGCATGGATGGCAATCAGCCCCAGCATTTT. Amino acids: CASSMDGNQPQHF.

J is TRBJ2-3 and V is TRBV27; D might be TRBD1 (6 bases). The germline V and J ends were trimmed by 10 bases and 2 bases, with 16 bases remaining between them. CDR1 MNHEY and CDR2 SMNVEV come from the germline V gene (reference sequence). The CDR3 has 14 amino acids. The CDR3 is CATLEDRTTDTQYF. CDR3 nucleotide sequence: TGTGCCACCTTAGAAGACAGGACCACAGATACGCAGTATTTT.

The chain employs TRBV30 and TRBJ1-1; D is uncertain. Germline V gene sequence: CDR1 GTSNPN, CDR2 SVGIG (reference sequence). Trimming removed 5 bases at V and 3 bases at J, with 10 bases between. The CDR3 runs 12 residues. The CDR3 reads CAWGEIYTEAFF. The CDR3, as DNA: TGTGCCTGGGGGGAGATTTACACTGAAGCTTTCTTT.

The gene calls are TRBV11-2 and TRBJ2-7; D is ambiguous. Germline values: CDR1 SGHAT, CDR2 FQNNGV. The CDR3 extends over 15 amino acids. The V end was cut by 4 bases, the J end by 6 bases, with 19 bases between. In nucleotides, the CDR3 is TGTGCCAGCAGCTCCCTAGGCGGTAATTCTGGCGAGCAGTACTTC. It translates to CASSSLGGNSGEQYF.

The chain employs TRBV12-3 or TRBV12-4 and TRBJ1-3, with D unclear. The CDR3 runs to 12 residues. The V end lost 4 bases, the J end lost 6 bases, and 7 bases lay between the germline ends. CDR3 nucleotides: TGTGCCAGCAGTTCAAAGCTAAACACCATATATTTT. Translation: CASSSKLNTIYF.

V and J are TRBV5-1 and TRBJ1-3; D possibly corresponds to TRBD1 (5 bases). This CDR3 spans 13 amino acids. Deletions cut 2 bases from V and 4 bases from J, with 7 bases between. CDR1 and CDR2 (germline): SGHRS, YFSETQ. This chain's CDR3 is CASSFQGGNTIYF. CDR3 sequence (DNA): TGCGCCAGCAGCTTCCAGGGAGGAAACACCATATATTTT.

V gene TRBV27 combines with J gene TRBJ1-6, with D hard to call. CDR3 length: 15 residues. Germline V gives CDR1 MNHEY, CDR2 SMNVEV (reference sequence). With 3 bases removed from V and 6 bases from J, the gap between germline ends came to 12 bases. CDR3 in DNA: TGTGCCAGCAGTTTGTCGGACGGGAGTAATTCACCCCTCCACTTT. It codes for CASSLSDGSNSPLHF.

The rearrangement links TRBV6-4 to TRBJ2-3; D remains unclear. CDR1 is MRHNA, CDR2 SNTAGT, per germline. Trimming cost V 4 bases and J 2 bases, with 7 bases left between them. This CDR3 comprises 13 residues. CDR3 nucleotide sequence: TGTGCCAGCAGTGCGGAACACACAGATACGCAGTATTTT. Amino acid sequence: CASSAEHTDTQYF.

The J gene is TRBJ1-3, the V gene TRBV18; TRBD1 is a possible D gene (5 bases). This CDR3 comprises 15 residues. Per germline, CDR1 KGHSH and CDR2 LQKENI. Trimming took off 3 bases at V and 2 bases at J, with 11 bases between the two ends. The CDR3 sequence: CASSPSGFPGNTIYF. CDR3 DNA sequence: TGTGCCAGCTCACCTTCAGGGTTTCCTGGAAACACCATATATTTT.

This chain connects TRBV4-1 to TRBJ1-1; D is possibly TRBD1 (5 bases). The CDR3 runs to 17 residues. Trimming pared 4 bases from V and 0 bases from J, leaving 18 bases between. Germline-derived CDR1 and CDR2 are MGHRA and YSYEKL. CDR3: CASSPIRTRTLNTEAFF. The CDR3 DNA sequence: TGCGCCAGCAGCCCAATCAGGACAAGGACATTGAACACTGAAGCTTTCTTT.